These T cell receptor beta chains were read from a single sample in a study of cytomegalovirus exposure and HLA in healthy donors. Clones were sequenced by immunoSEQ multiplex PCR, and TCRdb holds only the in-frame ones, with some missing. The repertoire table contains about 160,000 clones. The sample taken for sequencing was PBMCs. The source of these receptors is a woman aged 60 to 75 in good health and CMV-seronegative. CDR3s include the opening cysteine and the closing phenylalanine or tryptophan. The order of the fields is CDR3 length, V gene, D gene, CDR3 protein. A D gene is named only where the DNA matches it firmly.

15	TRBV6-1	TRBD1	CASSSRTGGNYGYTF
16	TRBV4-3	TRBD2	CASSRRLAGGTDTQYF
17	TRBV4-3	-	CASSQAGRSSSYNEQFF
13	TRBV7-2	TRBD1	CASSFRQGGEQYF
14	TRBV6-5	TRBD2	CASSSLGLAGLLHF
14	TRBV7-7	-	CASSPLSSYNEQFF
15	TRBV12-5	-	CASGFLRGSGYEQYF
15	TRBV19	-	CASSSRTDPRQSQHF
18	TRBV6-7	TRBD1	CASSSDRGIVGSNQPQHF
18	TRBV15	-	CATSRVWSQARGGEKLFF
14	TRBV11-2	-	CASSLLGGSTEAFF
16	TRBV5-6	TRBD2	CASSFWRTSVSETQYF
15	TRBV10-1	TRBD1	CASSDHRVGGRELFF
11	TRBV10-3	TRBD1	CATGGDRGFSF
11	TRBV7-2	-	CASSHRNALHF
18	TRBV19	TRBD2	CASSLGTAGRVAGYEQYF
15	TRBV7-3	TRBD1	CASSSTGGAHTEAFF
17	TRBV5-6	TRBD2	CASSSVGLAGTVYEQYF
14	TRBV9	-	CASIRGAGDTEAFF
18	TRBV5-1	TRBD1	CASSHGRTGESGANVLTF
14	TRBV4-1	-	CASSQESPVLPQHF
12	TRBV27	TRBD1	CASQGVGETQYF
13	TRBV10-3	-	CAISAGPIYGYTF